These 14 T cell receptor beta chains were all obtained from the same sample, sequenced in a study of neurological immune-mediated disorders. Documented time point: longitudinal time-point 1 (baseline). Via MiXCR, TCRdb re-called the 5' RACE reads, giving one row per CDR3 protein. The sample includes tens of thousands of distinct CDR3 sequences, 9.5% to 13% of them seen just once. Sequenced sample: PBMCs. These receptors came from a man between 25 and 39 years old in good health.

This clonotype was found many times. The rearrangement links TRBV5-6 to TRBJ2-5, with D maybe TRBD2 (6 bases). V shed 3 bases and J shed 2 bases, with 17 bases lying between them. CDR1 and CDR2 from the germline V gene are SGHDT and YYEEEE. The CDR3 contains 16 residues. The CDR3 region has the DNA TGTGCCAGCAGCTGGAGGGGCCGGAGTCCGCAAGAGACCCAGTACTTC. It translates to CASSWRGRSPQETQYF.

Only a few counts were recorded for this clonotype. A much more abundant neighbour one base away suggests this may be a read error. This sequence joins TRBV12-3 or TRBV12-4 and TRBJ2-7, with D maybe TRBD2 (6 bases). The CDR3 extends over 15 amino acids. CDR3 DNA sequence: TGTGCCAGCAGTTTAGCGGGAGGCCTCTCCTACGAGCCGTACTTC. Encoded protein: CASSLAGGLSYEPYF.

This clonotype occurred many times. CDR3 DNA: TGCAGTGCCGTAACCCCCGGGAGCTCTGGAAACACCATATATTTT. Translating gives CSAVTPGSSGNTIYF. The chain uses TRBV20-1 and TRBJ1-3; unclear D gene. Between the trimmed V and J ends, which lost 6 bases and 0 bases, there was a span of 15 bases. Germline V gives CDR1 DFQATT, CDR2 SNEGSKA (reference sequence). CDR3 length: 15 amino acids.

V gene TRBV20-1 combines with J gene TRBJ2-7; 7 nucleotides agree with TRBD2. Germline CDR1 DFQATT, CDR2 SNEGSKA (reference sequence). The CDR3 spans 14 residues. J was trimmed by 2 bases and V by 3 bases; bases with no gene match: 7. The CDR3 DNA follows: TGCAGTGCTAGGGAGCGGGGAGCTCCCTACGAGCAGTACTTC. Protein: CSARERGAPYEQYF.

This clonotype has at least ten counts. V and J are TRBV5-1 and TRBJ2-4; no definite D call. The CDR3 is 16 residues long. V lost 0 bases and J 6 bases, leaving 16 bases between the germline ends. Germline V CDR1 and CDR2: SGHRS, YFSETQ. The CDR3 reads CASSLVADGSGNIQYF. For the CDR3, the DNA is TGCGCCAGCAGCTTGGTGGCAGATGGAAGTGGAAACATTCAGTACTTC.

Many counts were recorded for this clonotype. For the CDR3, the DNA is TGCGCCAGCAGCGAGATGGCGCTAGCGGGAGGTAGCTCGAACATTCAGTACTTC. Translation: CASSEMALAGGSSNIQYF. V usage is TRBV5-1 and J usage is TRBJ2-4; 11 nucleotides line up with TRBD2. Trimming took 4 bases from V and 7 from J; bases not matched to a gene: 16. The CDR3 is made up of 18 amino acids. Per the germline V gene, CDR1 is SGHRS and CDR2 is YFSETQ.

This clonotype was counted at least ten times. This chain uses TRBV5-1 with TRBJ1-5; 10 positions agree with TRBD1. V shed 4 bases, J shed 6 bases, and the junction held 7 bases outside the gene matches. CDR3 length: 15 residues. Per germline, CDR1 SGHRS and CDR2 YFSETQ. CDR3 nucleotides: TGCGCCAGCAGCCCGACCGGGACAGGGGTTCAGCCCCAGCATTTT. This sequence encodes CASSPTGTGVQPQHF. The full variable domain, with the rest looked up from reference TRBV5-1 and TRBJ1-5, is KAGVTQTPRYLIKTRGQQVTLSCSPISGHRSVSWYQQTPGQGLQFLFEYFSETQRNKGNFPGRFSGRQFSNSRSEMNVSTLELGDSALYLCASSPTGTGVQPQHFGDGTRLSIL.

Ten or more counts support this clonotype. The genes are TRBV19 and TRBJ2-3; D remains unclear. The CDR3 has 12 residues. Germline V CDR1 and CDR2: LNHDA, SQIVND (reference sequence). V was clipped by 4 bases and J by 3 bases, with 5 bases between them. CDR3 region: CASSTETDTQYF. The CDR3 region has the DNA TGTGCCAGTAGTACCGAAACAGATACGCAGTATTTT.

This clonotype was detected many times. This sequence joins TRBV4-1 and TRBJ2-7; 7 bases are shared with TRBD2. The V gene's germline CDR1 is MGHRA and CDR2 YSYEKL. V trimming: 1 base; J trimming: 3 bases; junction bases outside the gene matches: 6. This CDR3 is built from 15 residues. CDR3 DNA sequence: TGCGCCAGCAGCCAAGTAGTCGCTAGCGGCTACGAGCAGTACTTC. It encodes CASSQVVASGYEQYF.

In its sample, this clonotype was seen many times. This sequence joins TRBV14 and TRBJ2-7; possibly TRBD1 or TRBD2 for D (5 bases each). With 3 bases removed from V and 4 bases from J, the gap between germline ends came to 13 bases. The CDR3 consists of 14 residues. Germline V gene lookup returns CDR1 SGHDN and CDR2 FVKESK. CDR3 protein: CASSQGPAVYEQYF. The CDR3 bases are TGTGCCAGCAGCCAGGGACCAGCGGTTTACGAGCAGTACTTC.

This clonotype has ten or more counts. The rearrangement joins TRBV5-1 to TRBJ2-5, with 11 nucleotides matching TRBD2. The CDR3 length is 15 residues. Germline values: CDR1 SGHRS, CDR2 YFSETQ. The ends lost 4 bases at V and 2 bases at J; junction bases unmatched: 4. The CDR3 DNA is TGCGCCAGCAGCGGGTTAGCGGGAGGGCAAGAGACCCAGTACTTC. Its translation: CASSGLAGGQETQYF.

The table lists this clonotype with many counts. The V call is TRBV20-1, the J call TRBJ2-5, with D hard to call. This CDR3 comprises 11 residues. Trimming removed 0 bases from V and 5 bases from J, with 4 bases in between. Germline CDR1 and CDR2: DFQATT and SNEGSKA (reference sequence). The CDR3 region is CSAREPETQYF. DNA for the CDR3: TGCAGTGCTAGAGAGCCTGAGACCCAGTACTTC.

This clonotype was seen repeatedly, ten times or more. CDR3 bases: TGTGCCAGCACCCCGGGGAGTAGCGGGGATTCACCCCTCCACTTT. Translating it yields CASTPGSSGDSPLHF. This chain connects TRBV27 to TRBJ1-6, with D uncertain. V was cut by 7 bases and J by 8 bases, with 18 bases left in between. The V gene's germline CDR1 is MNHEY and CDR2 SMNVEV (reference sequence). The CDR3 covers 15 residues.

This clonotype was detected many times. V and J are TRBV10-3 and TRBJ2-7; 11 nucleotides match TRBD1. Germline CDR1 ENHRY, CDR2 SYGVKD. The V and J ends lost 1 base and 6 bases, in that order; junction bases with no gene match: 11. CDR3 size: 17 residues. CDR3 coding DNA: TGTGCCATCAGTGAGTTCGGACAGGGGGCGCCCCTGGTCGAGCAGTACTTC. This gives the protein CAISEFGQGAPLVEQYF.